Below, one TCR beta chain is given with its context. What it recognizes is unknown. This record belongs to a study of CD8 T cells in Susac syndrome. Study-wide results and caveats: Within Susac syndrome CD4+ T cell repertoires, clonal expansion was not evident.

cDNA came from about 0.5 to 1 ug RNA primed by random hexamers. An immunoSEQ multiplex PCR amplified TCR beta CDR3 over 54 Vbeta and 13 Jbeta. TCRdb re-called the immunoSEQ multiplex PCR reads with MiXCR, one entry per CDR3 protein. The table lists 170,000 or so distinct CDR3 sequences, approximately 94% of them singletons, with around 0.11% in the top ten. The Susac syndrome patients fit the recently defined diagnostic criteria for definite or probable disease. The V gene lost 4 bases and the J gene lost 7 bases, with 7 bases spanning the gap. Looked up from germline, CDR1 is KGHSH and CDR2 is LQKENI. The CDR3 is made up of 11 amino acids.

The chain combines TRBV18 with TRBJ1-2; D is unresolved. This receptor was obtained from a human donor with Susac syndrome. The sample taken for sequencing was CD4+ T cells from PBMCs. The CDR3 loop is CASSRSIGYTF. The CDR3, as DNA: TGTGCCAGCTCACGCTCCATTGGCTACACCTTC.